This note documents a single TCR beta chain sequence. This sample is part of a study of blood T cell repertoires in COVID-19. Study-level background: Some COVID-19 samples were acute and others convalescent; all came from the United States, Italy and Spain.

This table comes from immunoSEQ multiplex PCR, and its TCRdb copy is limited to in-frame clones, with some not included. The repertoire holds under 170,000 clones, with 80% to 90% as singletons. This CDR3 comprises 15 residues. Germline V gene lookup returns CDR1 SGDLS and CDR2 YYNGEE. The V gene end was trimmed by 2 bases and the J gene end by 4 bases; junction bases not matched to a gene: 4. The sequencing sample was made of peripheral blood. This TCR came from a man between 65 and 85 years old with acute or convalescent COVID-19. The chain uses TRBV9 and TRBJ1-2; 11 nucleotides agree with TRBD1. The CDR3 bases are TGTGCCAGCAGCGTCGAGGGGACAGGGGGCTATGGCTACACCTTC. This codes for CASSVEGTGGYGYTF. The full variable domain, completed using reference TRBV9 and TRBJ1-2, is DSGVTQTPKHLITATGQRVTLRCSPRSGDLSVYWYQQSLDQGLQFLIQYYNGEERAKGNILERFSAQQFPDLHSELNLSSLELGDSALYFCASSVEGTGGYGYTFGSGTRLTVV.